The subject of this entry is one TCR beta chain. These data come from a study of blood T cell repertoires in COVID-19. Across the whole study: T cells, B-cell-depleted T cells, or PBMCs provided the cDNA or gDNA that served as material.

Sequencing used immunoSEQ multiplex PCR; TCRdb keeps in-frame clones, though not all of them. Found here are about 440,000 clones, 70% to 90% of them singletons; the top ten hold roughly an eighth. Germline loops: CDR1 SGHRS, CDR2 YFSETQ. V lost 4 bases and J lost 8; bases outside the gene matches: 11. CDR3 size: 16 residues. The material sequenced was peripheral blood. This clonotype was sampled from a woman in her forties or fifties with COVID-19, enrolled during active disease. This sequence joins TRBV5-1 and TRBJ1-6; the match to TRBD1 covers 8 bases. The CDR3 protein is CASSQRQGKRDSPLHF. The CDR3 bases are TGCGCCAGCAGCCAAAGACAGGGGAAGAGGGATTCACCCCTCCACTTT.